Below, 25 T cell receptor beta chains from the same sample are listed, as sequenced in a study of monozygotic twins with inflammatory bowel disease. TCRdb reprocessed the 5' RACE reads, keeping one entry per CDR3 protein, no DNA. This sample carries over 110,000 distinct CDR3 sequences, with about 2.6% going to the ten biggest clones. Sequencing input: blood. The receptor source for this set is a human donor with ulcerative colitis or Crohn's disease, or a healthy co-twin of an affected twin (not recorded which).

The V gene is TRBV12-3 or TRBV12-4, the J gene TRBJ2-7; TCRdb selects TRBD2, and the lack of DNA leaves this call unchecked. The CDR3 runs to 14 residues. CDR3 amino acids: CASKEAGGSYEQYF.

This chain joins TRBV11-2 and TRBJ2-7; TCRdb proposes TRBD1, but this gene call is untestable without DNA. The CDR3 has 15 residues. In germline, CDR1 is SGHAT, CDR2 FQNNGV. The CDR3 loop reads CASSLERGPTYEQYF.

V is TRBV5-1 and J is TRBJ2-3; TCRdb selects TRBD1, and the lack of DNA leaves this call unchecked. This CDR3 has 17 residues. The germline CDR1 and CDR2 sequences are SGHRS and YFSETQ. CDR3 loop: CASSLPHLLGGTDTQYF.

The chain carries TRBV5-1 and TRBJ2-2. Germline assignment: CDR1 SGHRS and CDR2 YFSETQ. This CDR3 spans 14 amino acids. The CDR3 here is CASSLQTNTEELFF.

This chain joins TRBV10-3 and TRBJ2-3. CDR1 and CDR2 from the germline V gene are ENHRY and SYGVKD. The CDR3 is made up of 14 amino acids. CDR3 sequence reads: CAIRDGLAIDTQYF.

The chain is built from TRBV12-3 or TRBV12-4 and TRBJ2-7; TCRdb's D call, TRBD1, is unchecked because there is no DNA. CDR3 length: 13 residues. Here the CDR3 reads CASTGDWGSEQYF.

The chain combines TRBV3-1 with TRBJ1-6; TCRdb proposes TRBD1, but this gene call is untestable without DNA. Germline V lookup: CDR1 LGHDT, CDR2 YNNKEL (reference sequence). The CDR3 loop spans 14 amino acids. The CDR3 protein is CASSLQGGNSPLHF. The entire variable domain, with the rest obtained from reference TRBV3-1 and TRBJ1-6, is as follows: DTAVSQTPKYLVTQMGNDKSIKCEQNLGHDTMYWYKQDSKKFLKIMFSYNNKELIINETVPNRFSPKSPDKAHLNLHINSLELGDSAVYFCASSLQGGNSPLHFGNGTRLTVT.

V and J are TRBV20-1 and TRBJ1-1. The length of the CDR3 is 15 residues. The V gene's germline CDR1 is DFQATT and CDR2 SNEGSKA (reference sequence). CDR3: CSARRGPPLGTEAFF.

The V gene is TRBV2, the J gene TRBJ2-3; TCRdb calls TRBD1, which cannot be checked without DNA. This CDR3 has 15 residues. In germline, CDR1 is SNHLY, CDR2 FYNNEI. The CDR3 spells CASSDLTGVTDTQYF. Based on the CDR3 plus reference TRBV2 and TRBJ2-3, the full variable domain is EPEVTQTPSHQVTQMGQEVILRCVPISNHLYFYWYRQILGQKVEFLVSFYNNEISEKSEIFDDQFSVERPDGSNFTLKIRSTKLEDSAMYFCASSDLTGVTDTQYFGPGTRLTVL.

This sequence joins TRBV5-1 and TRBJ1-2; TCRdb designates TRBD1, a call that cannot be tested without DNA. CDR3 length equals 13 residues. The germline gives CDR1 SGHRS, CDR2 YFSETQ. This CDR3 reads CASSLGTPYGYTF.

V gene TRBV12-3 or TRBV12-4 combines with J gene TRBJ2-5. This CDR3 has 13 residues. CDR3 in amino acids: CASRVQIQETQYF.

This chain uses TRBV9 with TRBJ2-3; TCRdb indicates TRBD2, and absent DNA this call remains unverified. CDR1 is SGDLS and CDR2 is YYNGEE in the germline V gene. This CDR3 spans 15 amino acids. The CDR3 loop is CASSYWRGSTDTQYF.

The V call is TRBV20-1, the J call TRBJ2-3; checking the TCRdb D call of TRBD2 is not possible without DNA. CDR1 and CDR2 from the germline V gene are DFQATT and SNEGSKA (reference sequence). The length of the CDR3 is 13 residues. The CDR3 loop reads CRVPAEGTDTQYF.

This rearrangement joins TRBV28 to TRBJ2-5; the D call from TCRdb, TRBD2, cannot be confirmed without DNA. The CDR3 runs to 13 residues. Germline assignment: CDR1 MDHEN and CDR2 SYDVKM. CDR3 residues: CASSLDARKTQYF. Full variable domain (remainder filled in from reference TRBV28 and TRBJ2-5): DVKVTQSSRYLVKRTGEKVFLECVQDMDHENMFWYRQDPGLGLRLIYFSYDVKMKEKGDIPEGYSVSREKKERFSLILESASTNQTSMYLCASSLDARKTQYFGPGTRLLVL.

The chain carries TRBV6-4 and TRBJ2-1. The germline gives CDR1 MRHNA, CDR2 SNTAGT. The CDR3 is 13 residues long. The CDR3 loop reads CASSDSDNNEQFF.

This chain uses TRBV5-1 with TRBJ2-3. Germline lookup yields CDR1 SGHRS and CDR2 YFSETQ. The CDR3 has 14 amino acids. This CDR3 reads CASSLVRDTDTQYF. The variable domain in full, completed from reference TRBV5-1 and TRBJ2-3, reads KAGVTQTPRYLIKTRGQQVTLSCSPISGHRSVSWYQQTPGQGLQFLFEYFSETQRNKGNFPGRFSGRQFSNSRSEMNVSTLELGDSALYLCASSLVRDTDTQYFGPGTRLTVL.

The J gene is TRBJ2-3, the V gene TRBV3-1; the D call from TCRdb, TRBD1, cannot be confirmed without DNA. CDR3 length: 16 amino acids. Germline V gene data show CDR1 as LGHDT and CDR2 as YNNKEL (reference sequence). This chain's CDR3 is CASSPSVEALTDTQYF.

V and J are TRBV12-3 or TRBV12-4 and TRBJ1-1. This CDR3 has 12 amino acids. The chain's CDR3 is CASSFLNTEAFF.

This chain links TRBV5-1 with TRBJ1-4. CDR1 is SGHRS and CDR2 is YFSETQ in the germline V gene. The CDR3 runs 14 residues. The CDR3 protein is CASRTSATNEKLFF.

V is TRBV5-6 and J is TRBJ1-1; lacking DNA, the TRBD1 call made by TCRdb goes unchecked. Germline values: CDR1 SGHDT, CDR2 YYEEEE. The CDR3 contains 14 residues. The CDR3 sequence is CASSFDRAITEAFF. Drawing the rest from reference TRBV5-6 and TRBJ1-1, the complete variable domain is DAGVTQSPTHLIKTRGQQVTLRCSPKSGHDTVSWYQQALGQGPQFIFQYYEEEERQRGNFPDRFSGHQFPNYSSELNVNALLLGDSALYLCASSFDRAITEAFFGQGTRLTVV.

The rearrangement links TRBV28 to TRBJ1-5; there is no DNA to check the TCRdb D call of TRBD1. The germline CDR1 and CDR2 sequences are MDHEN and SYDVKM. There are 13 residues in the CDR3. The CDR3: CASTLGQGQPQHF.

This chain uses TRBV7-8 with TRBJ2-7; lacking DNA, the TRBD1 call made by TCRdb goes unchecked. The CDR3 sequence is 14 residues long. Germline lookup yields CDR1 SGHVS and CDR2 FQNEAQ. The CDR3 region is CASSSRQGSHEQYF.

The chain employs TRBV11-2 and TRBJ2-5; absent DNA, TCRdb's TRBD1 call cannot be checked. The CDR3 is 19 amino acids. Germline CDR1 SGHAT, CDR2 FQNNGV. The CDR3 spells CASSFPGAAGGRDMETQYF.

The rearrangement uses TRBV5-1 and TRBJ1-2; TCRdb lists TRBD1, though no DNA is available to test this call. Germline V gene data show CDR1 as SGHRS and CDR2 as YFSETQ. This CDR3 contains 17 residues. The chain's CDR3 is CASSLRTGGVPNYGYTF. The full variable domain, in which reference TRBV5-1 and TRBJ1-2 provide the parts outside the CDR3, is KAGVTQTPRYLIKTRGQQVTLSCSPISGHRSVSWYQQTPGQGLQFLFEYFSETQRNKGNFPGRFSGRQFSNSRSEMNVSTLELGDSALYLCASSLRTGGVPNYGYTFGSGTRLTVV.

This chain uses TRBV3-1 with TRBJ2-7; TCRdb indicates TRBD1, and absent DNA this call remains unverified. Germline V CDR1 and CDR2: LGHDT, YNNKEL (reference sequence). The CDR3 extends over 16 amino acids. The CDR3 protein is CASSQSLGTSRPEQYF.